This TCR beta chain was sequenced in a study of T cells expressing NK-cell markers. The overall study: It was sorted CD3+CD56+NKG2C+, CD3+CD56+NKG2C- and CD3+CD56-NKG2C+ T cells that supplied the TCR beta repertoires.

For each CDR3 protein, TCRdb gives one entry from its re-call of the 5' RACE reads, without DNA. This specimen shows about 260,000 distinct CDR3 sequences; the ten leading clones hold 0.39%. Germline V gives CDR1 MNHEY, CDR2 SMNVEV (reference sequence). The CDR3 has 13 residues. Sequencing was performed on blood T cells: a sorted CD56 or NKG2C T cell subset, CD4+ or CD8+ T cells, or bulk PBMC T cells (not recorded which). The rearrangement joins TRBV27 to TRBJ2-1; without DNA, the TCRdb call of TRBD2 cannot be checked. This TCR was recovered from a man aged 18-30 years in good health. The CDR3 region is CATAGLDNNEQFF.